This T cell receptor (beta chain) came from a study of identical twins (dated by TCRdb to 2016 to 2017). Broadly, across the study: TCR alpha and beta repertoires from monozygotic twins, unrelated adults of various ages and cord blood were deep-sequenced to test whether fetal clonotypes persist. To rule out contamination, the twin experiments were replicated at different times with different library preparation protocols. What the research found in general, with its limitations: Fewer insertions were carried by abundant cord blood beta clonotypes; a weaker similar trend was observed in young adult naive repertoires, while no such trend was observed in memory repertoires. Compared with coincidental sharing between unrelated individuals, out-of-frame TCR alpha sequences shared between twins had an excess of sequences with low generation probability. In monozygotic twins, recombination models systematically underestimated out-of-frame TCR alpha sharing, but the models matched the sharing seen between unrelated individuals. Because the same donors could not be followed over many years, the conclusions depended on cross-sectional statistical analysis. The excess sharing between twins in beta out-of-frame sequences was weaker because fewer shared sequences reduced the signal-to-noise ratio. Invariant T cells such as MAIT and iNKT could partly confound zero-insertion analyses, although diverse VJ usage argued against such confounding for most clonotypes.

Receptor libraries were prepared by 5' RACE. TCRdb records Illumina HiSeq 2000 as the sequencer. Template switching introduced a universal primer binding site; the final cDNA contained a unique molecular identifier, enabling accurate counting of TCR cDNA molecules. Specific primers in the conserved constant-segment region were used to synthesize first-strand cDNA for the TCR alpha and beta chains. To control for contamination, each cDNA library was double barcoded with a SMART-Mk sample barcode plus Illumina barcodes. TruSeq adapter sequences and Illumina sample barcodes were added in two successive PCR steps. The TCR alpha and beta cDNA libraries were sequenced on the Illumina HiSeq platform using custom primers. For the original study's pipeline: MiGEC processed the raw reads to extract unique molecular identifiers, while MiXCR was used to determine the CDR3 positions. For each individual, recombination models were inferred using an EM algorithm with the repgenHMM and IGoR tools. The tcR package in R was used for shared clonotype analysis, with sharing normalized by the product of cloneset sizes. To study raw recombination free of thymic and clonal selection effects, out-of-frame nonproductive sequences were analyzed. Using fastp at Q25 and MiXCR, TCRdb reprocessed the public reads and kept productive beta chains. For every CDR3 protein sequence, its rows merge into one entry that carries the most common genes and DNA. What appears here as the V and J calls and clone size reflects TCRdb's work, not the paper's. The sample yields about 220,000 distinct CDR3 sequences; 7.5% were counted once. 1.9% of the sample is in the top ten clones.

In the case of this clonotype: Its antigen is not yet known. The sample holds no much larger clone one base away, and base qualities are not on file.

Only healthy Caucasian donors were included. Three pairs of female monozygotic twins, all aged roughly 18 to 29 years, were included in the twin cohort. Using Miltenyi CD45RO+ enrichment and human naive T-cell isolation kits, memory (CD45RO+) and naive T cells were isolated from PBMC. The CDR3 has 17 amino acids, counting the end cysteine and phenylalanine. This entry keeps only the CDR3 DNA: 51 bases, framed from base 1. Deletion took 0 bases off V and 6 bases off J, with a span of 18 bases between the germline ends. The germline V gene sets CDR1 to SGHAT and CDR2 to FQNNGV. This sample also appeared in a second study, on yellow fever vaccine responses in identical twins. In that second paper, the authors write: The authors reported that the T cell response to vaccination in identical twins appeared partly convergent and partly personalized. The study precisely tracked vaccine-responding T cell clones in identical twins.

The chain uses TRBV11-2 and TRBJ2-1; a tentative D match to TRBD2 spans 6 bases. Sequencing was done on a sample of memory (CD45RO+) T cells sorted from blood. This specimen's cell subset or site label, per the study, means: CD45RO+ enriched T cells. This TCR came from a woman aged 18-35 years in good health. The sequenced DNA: TGTGCCAGCAGCTTAGATCTTGGCGGGACCCTCTCCAATGAGCAGTTCTTC. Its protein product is CASSLDLGGTLSNEQFF. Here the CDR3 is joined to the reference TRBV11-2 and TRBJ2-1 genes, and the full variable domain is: EAGVAQSPRYKIIEKRQSVAFWCNPISGHATLYWYQQILGQGPKLLIQFQNNGVVDDSQLPKDRFSAERLKGVDSTLKIQPAKLEDSAVYLCASSLDLGGTLSNEQFFGPGTRLTVL.